This T cell receptor (beta chain) is drawn from a study of neurological immune-mediated disorders. This sample's time point: technical triplicate 2. Unmatched junction bases numbered 10, after V lost 5 bases and J lost 5 bases. The V gene's germline CDR1 is MDHEN and CDR2 SYDVKM. The CDR3 contains 15 residues. Via MiXCR, TCRdb re-called the 5' RACE reads, giving one row per CDR3 protein. In the table there are tens of thousands of distinct CDR3 sequences, under 30% of which are singletons. This clonotype has only a few counts. The origin of this receptor is a man aged 55 to 70 with HTLV-1-associated myelopathy (HAM/TSP). The specimen sequenced was PBMCs. V gene TRBV28 combines with J gene TRBJ2-5, with 8 bases lining up with TRBD2. This CDR3 is CASSPIAGIRETQYF. Here the CDR3 DNA reads TGTGCCAGCAGTCCTATAGCGGGAATTAGGGAGACCCAGTACTTC.